Following are 29 T cell receptor beta chains from one sample sequenced in a study of control samples from healthy donors and cancer patients. Assay: immunoSEQ multiplex PCR; the TCRdb copy retains only in-frame clones and omits some. The table has around 94,000 clones, 92% seen once. Sequencing was done on a sample of blood. Source of these receptors: a woman aged 18-29 years in good health.

This chain uses TRBV28 with TRBJ1-2, with TRBD1 matching over 9 bases. Germline assignment: CDR1 MDHEN and CDR2 SYDVKM. Unmatched junction bases numbered 4, after V lost 5 bases and J lost 6 bases. The CDR3 spans 13 residues. CDR3 coding DNA: TGTGCCAGCAGTCACAGGGGGCGGGATGGCTACACCTTC. Translating gives CASSHRGRDGYTF.

The chain carries TRBV11-2 and TRBJ1-3, with a possible D match to TRBD1 (5 bases). The CDR3 extends over 15 amino acids. Per germline, CDR1 SGHAT and CDR2 FQNNGV. The germline V and J ends were trimmed by 2 bases and 0 bases, with 8 bases remaining between them. CDR3 region: CASSLLGGSGNTIYF. The CDR3 coding sequence is TGTGCCAGCAGCTTATTGGGGGGCTCTGGAAACACCATATATTTT.

J is TRBJ2-3 and V is TRBV27, with TRBD2 matching 11 bases. This CDR3 has 14 residues. V was pared by 8 bases and J by 4 bases, with 5 bases of the junction left unmatched. The germline gives CDR1 MNHEY, CDR2 SMNVEV (reference sequence). The CDR3 DNA sequence: TGTGCCAGCGGGGGACTAGCGGAGTCAGATACGCAGTATTTT. As protein: CASGGLAESDTQYF.

The chain carries TRBV19 and TRBJ1-5; D possibly corresponds to TRBD1 (5 bases). Germline V lookup: CDR1 LNHDA, CDR2 SQIVND (reference sequence). This CDR3 region has 14 residues. The V and J ends lost 3 bases and 5 bases respectively, with 11 bases between them. The DNA of the CDR3 is TGTGCCAGTAGTATCGGCAGGGACGATCAGCCCCAGCATTTT. It is translated as CASSIGRDDQPQHF.

This clone was counted between two and nine times. The V call is TRBV19, the J call TRBJ2-3; D unclear. This CDR3 is 10 amino acids long. The germline gives CDR1 LNHDA, CDR2 SQIVND (reference sequence). Trimming removed 9 bases at V and 10 bases at J, with 11 bases between. The CDR3 spells CASLGEAQYF. The CDR3 DNA is TGTGCCAGCCTTGGTGAGGCGCAGTATTTT.

The J gene is TRBJ2-7, the V gene TRBV3-1 (or the pseudogene TRBV3-2); the match to TRBD1 covers 11 bases. V lost 1 base, J lost 9 bases, and 11 bases stayed unmatched. The CDR3 spans 16 residues. Looked up from germline, CDR1 is LGHDT and CDR2 is YNNKEL (reference sequence). This chain's CDR3 is CASSQGRGTGGLMQYF. The CDR3 DNA sequence: TGTGCCAGCAGCCAAGGGCGAGGGACAGGGGGTTTAATGCAGTACTTC.

In its sample, this clone was seen a few times. V gene TRBV6-6 combines with J gene TRBJ2-5; TRBD1 matches at 9 bases. CDR1 and CDR2 from the germline V gene are MNHNY and SVGAGI (reference sequence). J was trimmed by 7 bases and V by 4 bases; bases with no gene match: 10. CDR3 length: 15 amino acids. In DNA, the CDR3 is TGTGCCAGCAGTTCCCCGGGACAGGGTGGAGGGACCCAGTACTTC. It codes for CASSSPGQGGGTQYF.

This clone occurred a few times. The chain combines TRBV2 with TRBJ1-3, with D possibly matching TRBD1 (6 bases). The V gene's germline CDR1 is SNHLY and CDR2 FYNNEI. The length of the CDR3 is 17 residues. The ends were cut back, 3 bases at V and 0 bases at J, with 15 bases in the middle. The CDR3 loop is CASSDSLQGSSGNTIYF. CDR3 in DNA: TGTGCCAGCAGTGATAGCCTACAGGGTAGCTCTGGAAACACCATATATTTT.

The chain couples TRBV30 to TRBJ2-6; D possibly corresponds to TRBD1 (5 bases). V shed 3 bases and J shed 2 bases, with 8 bases lying between them. This CDR3 is 14 amino acids long. CDR1 and CDR2 from the germline V gene are GTSNPN and SVGIG (reference sequence). In DNA form, the CDR3 reads TGTGCCTGGAGGGGGCAGGCTGGGGCCAACGTCCTGACTTTC. It codes for CAWRGQAGANVLTF. Using reference TRBV30 and TRBJ2-6 for the parts outside the CDR3, the full variable domain is SQTIHQWPATLVQPVGSPLSLECTVEGTSNPNLYWYRQAAGRGLQLLFYSVGIGQISSEVPQNLSASRPQDRQFILSSKKLLLSDSGFYLCAWRGQAGANVLTFGAGSRLTVL.

The V call is TRBV6-5, the J call TRBJ2-7; D perhaps matches TRBD1 (6 bases). The ends were cut back, 6 bases at V and 0 bases at J, with 15 bases in the middle. Germline CDR1 and CDR2: MNHEY and SVGAGI. This CDR3 contains 15 residues. CDR3 protein: CASSKSGQFSYEQYF. The CDR3 coding sequence is TGTGCCAGCAGCAAATCCGGACAGTTCTCCTACGAGCAGTACTTC.

This clone has only one observation. The V call is TRBV5-4, the J call TRBJ2-7; D is possibly TRBD2 (6 bases). The CDR3 extends over 14 amino acids. Trimming removed 9 bases at V and 1 base at J, with 17 bases between. Looked up from germline, CDR1 is SGHNT and CDR2 is YYREEE (reference sequence). The CDR3 protein is CATTPGGGSYEQYF. CDR3 DNA: TGTGCCACCACCCCCGGGGGTGGATCCTACGAGCAGTACTTC.

The chain employs TRBV7-2 and TRBJ2-2; 7 bases align to TRBD2. J was trimmed by 8 bases and V by 5 bases; bases with no gene match: 14. Germline V gene lookup returns CDR1 SGHTA and CDR2 FQGNSA. The CDR3 covers 16 residues. The CDR3 loop reads CASSPPSGGSWGELFF. The CDR3 region has the DNA TGTGCCAGCAGCCCACCATCGGGGGGATCGTGGGGGGAGCTGTTTTTT.

The V gene is TRBV4-2, the J gene TRBJ2-1; D not resolved. There are 16 residues in the CDR3. CDR1 LGHNA and CDR2 YNFKEQ come from the germline V gene. V was trimmed by 6 bases and J by 9 bases, leaving 24 bases between them. CDR3 region: CASSHQDRSKATEQFF. Written as DNA, the CDR3 is TGTGCCAGCAGTCATCAGGATCGGTCGAAAGCTACTGAGCAGTTCTTC.

V is TRBV6-1 and J is TRBJ1-5; unclear D gene. This CDR3 spans 18 amino acids. Trimming removed 2 bases at V and 0 bases at J, with 17 bases between. CDR1 and CDR2 (germline): MNHNS, SASEGT. The CDR3 reads CASSEFGSEGFSNQPQHF. CDR3 nucleotides: TGTGCCAGCAGTGAATTTGGGTCGGAAGGGTTTAGCAATCAGCCCCAGCATTTT.

CDR3 protein: CASGLVGISSGNTIYF. Written as DNA, the CDR3 is TGTGCTAGTGGTTTGGTAGGGATTAGCTCTGGAAACACCATATATTTT. The V and J genes are TRBV12-5 and TRBJ1-3; D ambiguous. V lost 0 bases, J lost 0 bases, and 9 bases lay in between. This CDR3 comprises 16 residues. Germline CDR1 LGHNT, CDR2 FRNRAP. Looking up the rest from reference TRBV12-5 and TRBJ1-3 gives the full variable domain: DARVTQTPRHKVTEMGQEVTMRCQPILGHNTVFWYRQTMMQGLELLAYFRNRAPLDDSGMPKDRFSAEMPDATLATLKIQPSEPRDSAVYFCASGLVGISSGNTIYFGEGSWLTVV.

The chain recombines TRBV27 with TRBJ2-5; D is unresolved. The CDR3 is 13 residues long. The germline CDR1 and CDR2 sequences are MNHEY and SMNVEV (reference sequence). V was cut by 5 bases and J by 4 bases, with 11 bases left in between. The CDR3 protein is CASSLRPRETQYF. The CDR3 coding sequence is TGTGCCAGCAGTCTCAGGCCTAGAGAGACCCAGTACTTC.

The CDR3 nucleotides read TGTGCCAGCAGTGAAGCGACACATTACGAGCAGTACTTC. Encoded protein: CASSEATHYEQYF. The chain recombines TRBV6-1 with TRBJ2-7, with D unclear. The CDR3 is 13 amino acids. Trimming took 0 bases from V and 4 from J, leaving 7 bases between them. Germline V lookup: CDR1 MNHNS, CDR2 SASEGT.

This sequence joins TRBV13 and TRBJ2-2; 11 nucleotides line up with TRBD2. The CDR3 is 16 residues long. After removal of 4 bases from V and 4 bases from J, the junction contained 5 bases not matched to a gene. CDR1 is PRHDT and CDR2 is FYEKMQ in the germline V gene (reference sequence). The CDR3 spells CASSWGTSGRTGELFF. In nucleotides, the CDR3 is TGTGCCAGCAGCTGGGGGACTAGCGGACGCACCGGGGAGCTGTTTTTT.

The chain recombines TRBV7-3 with TRBJ2-7, with 9 bases matching TRBD2. Germline V gene data show CDR1 as SGHTA and CDR2 as FQGTGA. The V gene end was trimmed by 5 bases and the J gene end by 2 bases; junction bases not matched to a gene: 7. This CDR3 spans 15 amino acids. As DNA, the CDR3 is TGTGCCAGCAGCCCCAGGTTAGCGGGAGCCTACGAGCAGTACTTC. The encoded protein is CASSPRLAGAYEQYF.

This chain uses TRBV7-3 with TRBJ2-3; 11 bases match TRBD2. The J segment lost 5 bases and the V segment lost 4 bases, leaving 11 bases of the junction unmatched. CDR3 length equals 17 residues. The germline V gene has CDR1 SGHTA and CDR2 FQGTGA. The CDR3 DNA follows: TGTGCCAGCAGCTCAGCGGGACTAGCGGAGGGGGTAGATACGCAGTATTTT. Translating it yields CASSSAGLAEGVDTQYF.

This clone was counted a single time. The J gene is TRBJ1-4, the V gene TRBV19; D is ambiguous. V dropped 3 bases and J dropped 0 bases, with 11 bases sitting between them. The CDR3 has 16 amino acids. Germline lookup yields CDR1 LNHDA and CDR2 SQIVND (reference sequence). CDR3 DNA sequence: TGTGCCAGTAGTATCCCTCTCGAAGCAACTAATGAAAAACTGTTTTTT. Its protein product is CASSIPLEATNEKLFF.

This chain links TRBV19 with TRBJ2-1, with D perhaps given as TRBD1 or TRBD2 (5 bases each). This CDR3 has 14 amino acids. V was clipped by 6 bases and J by 7 bases, with 16 bases between them. CDR1 and CDR2 from the germline V gene are LNHDA and SQIVND (reference sequence). CDR3 amino acids: CASSARGGSNEQFF. The CDR3 DNA is TGTGCCAGTAGCGCACGGGGCGGATCGAATGAGCAGTTCTTC.

The chain uses TRBV4-1 and TRBJ2-5, with D tentatively TRBD1 (6 bases). The CDR3 sequence is 15 residues long. With 0 bases removed from V and 3 bases from J, the gap between germline ends came to 11 bases. CDR1 MGHRA and CDR2 YSYEKL come from the germline V gene. DNA for the CDR3: TGCGCCAGCAGCCAAGAGCGGCAGGGGAAAGAGACCCAGTACTTC. This sequence encodes CASSQERQGKETQYF.

V usage is TRBV30 and J usage is TRBJ1-1, with D unresolved. Germline assignment: CDR1 GTSNPN and CDR2 SVGIG (reference sequence). V dropped 7 bases and J dropped 0 bases, with 12 bases sitting between them. The CDR3 is 13 amino acids. The CDR3 region has the DNA TGTGCCTTCCTAACCCAGCTGAACACTGAAGCTTTCTTT. Amino acid sequence: CAFLTQLNTEAFF.

This rearrangement joins TRBV19 to TRBJ1-2, with 9 positions matching TRBD1. Losses at the gene ends were 3 bases for V and 4 bases for J; bases not matched to a gene: 12. This CDR3 has 17 residues. Germline loops: CDR1 LNHDA, CDR2 SQIVND (reference sequence). CDR3 residues: CASSIDRGGQGVYGYTF. The CDR3 bases are TGTGCCAGTAGTATCGATCGGGGGGGACAGGGAGTCTATGGCTACACCTTC. The full variable domain, rest sourced from reference TRBV19 and TRBJ1-2, is DGGITQSPKYLFRKEGQNVTLSCEQNLNHDAMYWYRQDPGQGLRLIYYSQIVNDFQKGDIAEGYSVSREKKESFPLTVTSAQKNPTAFYLCASSIDRGGQGVYGYTFGSGTRLTVV.

The rearrangement links TRBV23-1 to TRBJ2-3; possible D gene TRBD1, 5 bases. TRBV23-1 belongs to the ORF category, with a function that is uncertain. This CDR3 is built from 14 residues. Trimming took off 3 bases at V and 14 bases at J, with 21 bases between the two ends. CDR3 bases: TGCGCCAGCAGTCATTTCCTCACAGGTCCTCTTCTGTATTTT. Its translation: CASSHFLTGPLLYF.

This clone has just a few counts. This chain joins TRBV6-4 and TRBJ2-1, with 8 nucleotides matching TRBD1. V was pared by 7 bases and J by 5 bases, with 10 bases of the junction left unmatched. The CDR3 length is 15 residues. Germline CDR1 and CDR2: MRHNA and SNTAGT. The CDR3 region has the DNA TGTGCCAGCACAACCGGGACAGGAGAAAACAATGAGCAGTTCTTC. Protein product: CASTTGTGENNEQFF.

V gene TRBV10-1 combines with J gene TRBJ1-2, with 9 bases that match TRBD1. From germline, CDR1 is WNHNN and CDR2 SYGVQD (reference sequence). This CDR3 is built from 14 residues. Trimming at V came to 5 bases and at J to 7 bases, leaving 8 bases not matched to a gene. The CDR3 DNA reads as TGCGCCAGCAGTCCGGGGGGACAGGGAACTGGCTACACCTTC. This encodes CASSPGGQGTGYTF.

The rearrangement uses TRBV5-6 and TRBJ1-5, with D perhaps matching TRBD1 (5 bases). Trimming took off 0 bases at V and 6 bases at J, with 19 bases between the two ends. CDR1 is SGHDT, CDR2 YYEEEE, per germline. The CDR3 covers 17 residues. The DNA of the CDR3 is TGTGCCAGCAGCTTGGCCGGGGGATCTTTGGTGAGTCAGCCCCAGCATTTT. It codes for CASSLAGGSLVSQPQHF.